These 32 T cell receptor beta chains originate from one sample sequenced in a study of blood T cell repertoires in COVID-19. Clones were read by immunoSEQ multiplex PCR, and TCRdb kept only the in-frame ones, dropping some. In the table there are under 150,000 clones, under 95% of which are singletons. Sequencing input: peripheral blood. These receptor sequences come from a man in his sixties with COVID-19, enrolled during active disease.

The CDR3 DNA reads as TGTGCCAGCAGCTTCCCGCGACAGGGGGCTCGAGAGACCCAGTACTTC. It specifies CASSFPRQGARETQYF. This chain uses TRBV7-9 with TRBJ2-5, with TRBD1 matching over 10 bases. Germline CDR1 SEHNR, CDR2 FQNEAQ (reference sequence). V gave up 3 bases and J gave up 4 bases; unmatched junction bases: 8. The CDR3 sequence is 16 residues long.

This clone was seen just once. The chain recombines TRBV5-4 with TRBJ2-2; D is uncertain. Germline V gene lookup returns CDR1 SGHNT and CDR2 YYREEE (reference sequence). This CDR3 is built from 16 residues. Trimming cost V 9 bases and J 0 bases, with 18 bases left between them. The CDR3 sequence is CANVCIDKANTGELFF. The CDR3 region has the DNA TGTGCCAACGTATGTATCGACAAGGCGAACACCGGGGAGCTGTTTTTT.

The rearrangement joins TRBV10-3 to TRBJ2-7; D might be TRBD2 (6 bases). The germline V gene encodes CDR1 ENHRY and CDR2 SYGVKD. V lost 5 bases and J 2 bases, leaving 10 bases between the germline ends. The CDR3 contains 13 residues. The DNA of the CDR3 is TGTGCCATCAGTTCGGCGGGGCCCTACGAGCAGTACTTC. Encoded protein: CAISSAGPYEQYF.

This sequence joins TRBV28 and TRBJ2-3, with 14 bases lining up with TRBD2. The germline V gene encodes CDR1 MDHEN and CDR2 SYDVKM. The length of the CDR3 is 13 residues. J was trimmed by 13 bases and V by 4 bases; bases with no gene match: 4. The DNA of the CDR3 is TGTGCCAGCAGTTCGGGACTAGCGGGGGAAAAGTATTTT. As protein: CASSSGLAGEKYF.

The chain joins TRBV29-1 to TRBJ1-4; 7 nucleotides line up with TRBD1. This CDR3 has 15 residues. With V trimmed by 5 bases and J by 2 bases, 8 bases remained unmatched. Germline CDR1 and CDR2: SQVTM and ANQGSEA. The CDR3: CSVLRQGTTNEKLFF. The DNA of the CDR3 is TGCAGCGTTCTTCGACAGGGTACGACTAATGAAAAACTGTTTTTT.

The rearrangement uses TRBV7-3 and TRBJ2-1; unclear D gene. Germline V CDR1 and CDR2: SGHTA, FQGTGA. The V end was cut by 5 bases, the J end by 0 bases, with 11 bases between. This CDR3 is 15 amino acids long. The CDR3 reads CASSVQGDSYNEQFF. The CDR3 coding sequence is TGTGCCAGCAGCGTCCAAGGAGACTCCTACAATGAGCAGTTCTTC.

The chain is built from TRBV11-3 and TRBJ1-4; 7 bases are shared with TRBD1. Losses at the gene ends were 5 bases for V and 7 bases for J; bases not matched to a gene: 10. Germline-derived CDR1 and CDR2 are SGHNT and YENEEA. The CDR3 runs to 15 residues. CDR3: CASSLPRGEGEKLFF. DNA for the CDR3: TGTGCCAGCAGCCTACCCAGGGGGGAAGGTGAAAAACTGTTTTTT.

The chain joins TRBV12-3 or TRBV12-4 to TRBJ1-6; no firm D call. This CDR3 is built from 12 residues. Between the trimmed V and J ends, which lost 5 bases and 14 bases, there was a span of 13 bases. CDR3 region: CASSPSGRSLHF. CDR3 DNA sequence: TGTGCCAGCAGTCCCTCGGGTAGGTCCCTCCACTTT.

The chain couples TRBV19 to TRBJ2-7; 8 bases match TRBD1. V shed 5 bases and J 3 bases; nucleotides not matched to a gene: 6. The germline CDR1 and CDR2 sequences are LNHDA and SQIVND (reference sequence). CDR3 length: 14 amino acids. The CDR3 region is CASSPRTGNYEQYF. DNA of the CDR3: TGTGCCAGTAGTCCCCGGACAGGGAACTACGAGCAGTACTTC.

This sequence joins TRBV11-2 and TRBJ2-2; D might be TRBD2 (5 bases). The CDR3 contains 16 residues. Looked up from germline, CDR1 is SGHAT and CDR2 is FQNNGV. V shed 3 bases and J shed 5 bases, with 16 bases lying between them. For the CDR3, the DNA is TGTGCCAGCAGCTTTAGGCGGCCGGGGAAAACCGGGGAGCTGTTTTTT. Translating it yields CASSFRRPGKTGELFF. The entire variable domain, with the rest obtained from reference TRBV11-2 and TRBJ2-2, is as follows: EAGVAQSPRYKIIEKRQSVAFWCNPISGHATLYWYQQILGQGPKLLIQFQNNGVVDDSQLPKDRFSAERLKGVDSTLKIQPAKLEDSAVYLCASSFRRPGKTGELFFGEGSRLTVL.

Only one count was recorded for this clone. J is TRBJ2-5 and V is TRBV29-1; 11 bases fit TRBD2. The germline gives CDR1 SQVTM, CDR2 ANQGSEA. The CDR3 runs 13 residues. Trimming at V came to 6 bases and at J to 4 bases, leaving 4 bases not matched to a gene. The CDR3 sequence is CSVIAGGAETQYF. Here the CDR3 DNA reads TGCAGCGTCATAGCGGGAGGGGCAGAGACCCAGTACTTC.

The genes are TRBV27 and TRBJ1-2; D is possibly TRBD1 (5 bases). V was cut by 5 bases and J by 12 bases, with 19 bases left in between. This CDR3 spans 13 amino acids. Per germline, CDR1 MNHEY and CDR2 SMNVEV (reference sequence). As DNA, the CDR3 is TGTGCCAGCAGTCTTACACGGACATTAGTGCACACCTTC. Protein: CASSLTRTLVHTF.

The chain employs TRBV3-1 (or the pseudogene TRBV3-2) and TRBJ2-1, with no clear D. Germline CDR1 reads LGHDT; CDR2 reads YNNKEL (reference sequence). The length of the CDR3 is 13 residues. V lost 6 bases and J lost 3, with 9 bases in between. This chain's CDR3 is CASRQTYYNEQFF. Here the CDR3 DNA reads TGTGCCAGCAGACAGACCTACTACAATGAGCAGTTCTTC.

The J gene is TRBJ1-3, the V gene TRBV27; TRBD1 aligns across 7 bases. Unmatched junction bases numbered 7, after V lost 10 bases and J lost 4 bases. CDR3 length equals 13 residues. Germline CDR1 is MNHEY and CDR2 is SMNVEV (reference sequence). CDR3 nucleotide sequence: TGTGCCACCTCGACAGGGCGGGGAAACACCATATATTTT. It specifies CATSTGRGNTIYF.

The chain has TRBV6-5 and TRBJ2-7; 7 bases match TRBD1. V was clipped by 4 bases and J by 3 bases; unmatched bases: 3. The CDR3 has 13 amino acids. The germline CDR1 and CDR2 sequences are MNHEY and SVGAGI. CDR3 sequence (DNA): TGTGCCAGCAGTTCGACAGGGTACTACGAGCAGTACTTC. Translated, it gives CASSSTGYYEQYF.

Comments on this clone: The CDR3 ends on some other residue instead of the conserved phenylalanine or tryptophan, so this is likely a read error. The chain carries TRBV18 and TRBJ1-2; D might be TRBD1 (6 bases). The germline CDR1 and CDR2 sequences are KGHSH and LQKENI. With 4 bases removed from V and 4 bases from J, the gap between germline ends came to 10 bases. The length of the CDR3 is 13 residues. This CDR3 is CASSLSDSYGYTL. The CDR3 DNA reads TGTGCCAGCTCACTGTCGGACAGCTATGGCTACACCCTC.

The chain couples TRBV6-5 to TRBJ2-1; D is unresolved. The germline V and J ends were trimmed by 9 bases and 0 bases, with 9 bases remaining between them. The CDR3 has 13 residues. Germline CDR1 reads MNHEY; CDR2 reads SVGAGI. The CDR3 DNA reads as TGTGCCAGTACAAAAAGCTCCTACAATGAGCAGTTCTTC. Protein: CASTKSSYNEQFF.

This sequence joins TRBV5-1 and TRBJ2-1; 7 bases align to TRBD1. This CDR3 has 15 residues. Trimming took 0 bases from V and 9 from J; bases not matched to a gene: 9. Germline CDR1 reads SGHRS; CDR2 reads YFSETQ. The CDR3 spells CASSLARQGYSEQFF. CDR3 sequence (DNA): TGCGCCAGCAGCTTGGCGAGACAGGGATATAGTGAGCAGTTCTTC.

V usage is TRBV7-9 and J usage is TRBJ1-2; 9 bases match TRBD1. The CDR3 runs 16 residues. From germline, CDR1 is SEHNR and CDR2 FQNEAQ (reference sequence). Losses at the gene ends were 3 bases for V and 5 bases for J; bases not matched to a gene: 10. CDR3 loop: CASSFPRDRVKYGYTF. The CDR3 bases are TGTGCCAGCAGCTTTCCCCGGGACAGGGTTAAGTATGGCTACACCTTC.

V is TRBV9 and J is TRBJ2-7, with 7 bases that match TRBD2. J gave up 0 bases and V 3 bases, and 12 bases lay outside the gene matches. The CDR3 runs 17 residues. Germline values: CDR1 SGDLS, CDR2 YYNGEE. DNA for the CDR3: TGTGCCAGCAGCGAGGACCTAGCGGAGGGTTACTCCTACGAGCAGTACTTC. It encodes CASSEDLAEGYSYEQYF.

The V call is TRBV11-3, the J call TRBJ1-2, with D uncertain. Germline V lookup: CDR1 SGHNT, CDR2 YENEEA. V lost 1 base and J 2 bases, leaving 8 bases between the germline ends. This CDR3 has 14 amino acids. For the CDR3, the DNA is TGTGCCAGCAGCTTAGGGAGTGAGAACTATGGCTACACCTTC. Translated: CASSLGSENYGYTF.

V usage is TRBV7-2 and J usage is TRBJ2-2; maybe TRBD1 (6 bases). V lost 3 bases, J lost 2 bases, and 13 bases lay in between. Germline assignment: CDR1 SGHTA and CDR2 FQGNSA. This CDR3 has 16 residues. CDR3 region: CASSLYRDGNTGELFF. CDR3 sequence (DNA): TGTGCCAGCAGCTTGTACAGGGACGGAAACACCGGGGAGCTGTTTTTT.

The rearrangement links TRBV5-1 to TRBJ2-2; 12 bases map to TRBD2. The CDR3 spans 18 residues. V lost 0 bases to trimming and J lost 5 bases; unmatched junction nucleotides: 8. Per the germline V gene, CDR1 is SGHRS and CDR2 is YFSETQ. CDR3 sequence (DNA): TGCGCCAGCAGCTTGGAATTAGAACTAGCGGGAGGAACCGGGGAGCTGTTTTTT. It yields the protein CASSLELELAGGTGELFF.

The chain is built from TRBV25-1 and TRBJ2-1, with D possibly TRBD2 on 6 matching bases. The CDR3 runs to 15 residues. Germline V gene sequence: CDR1 MGHDK, CDR2 SYGVNS. V was cut by 2 bases and J by 2 bases, with 10 bases left in between. CDR3 sequence (DNA): TGTGCCAGCAGTGAACCGGGACTGACCTACAATGAGCAGTTCTTC. As protein: CASSEPGLTYNEQFF.

This clone occurred once. This sequence joins TRBV7-3 and TRBJ2-5; TRBD1 agrees at 8 bases. The CDR3 loop spans 15 amino acids. Germline V CDR1 and CDR2: SGHTA, FQGTGA. V trimming: 0 bases; J trimming: 4 bases; junction bases outside the gene matches: 4. The CDR3: CASSLTGQGGETQYF. The CDR3 DNA is TGTGCCAGCAGCTTAACTGGACAGGGTGGAGAGACCCAGTACTTC.

The chain is built from TRBV11-2 and TRBJ2-1; D is undetermined. The CDR3 runs to 12 residues. V lost 1 base to trimming and J lost 5 bases, with 3 bases between them. Germline V gene lookup returns CDR1 SGHAT and CDR2 FQNNGV. In DNA, the CDR3 is TGTGCCAGCAGCTTAGGTAACAATGAGCAGTTCTTC. Its translation is CASSLGNNEQFF.

This chain joins TRBV6-1 and TRBJ2-5; tentatively, D is TRBD2 (7 bases). Trimming shortened V by 2 bases and J by 0 bases, and 10 bases separated the two germline ends. The CDR3 runs to 15 residues. The germline V gene encodes CDR1 MNHNS and CDR2 SASEGT. As DNA, the CDR3 is TGTGCCAGCAGTGAAAGCGGGACACACCAAGAGACCCAGTACTTC. This codes for CASSESGTHQETQYF.

The rearrangement joins TRBV19 to TRBJ1-5; D uncertain. Germline lookup yields CDR1 LNHDA and CDR2 SQIVND (reference sequence). This CDR3 comprises 16 residues. Deletions cut 1 base from V and 1 base from J, with 11 bases between. The chain's CDR3 is CASSIVEQTSNQPQHF. CDR3 DNA sequence: TGTGCCAGTAGTATAGTGGAACAGACGAGCAATCAGCCCCAGCATTTT.

The rearrangement joins TRBV28 to TRBJ2-7; D may be TRBD2 (5 bases). Germline V gene lookup returns CDR1 MDHEN and CDR2 SYDVKM. There are 14 residues in the CDR3. Trimming removed 5 bases at V and 2 bases at J, with 13 bases between. The CDR3 loop reads CASSLARSTYEQYF. CDR3 coding DNA: TGTGCCAGCAGTCTAGCTCGGAGCACCTACGAGCAGTACTTC. The complete variable domain, with remaining parts taken from reference TRBV28 and TRBJ2-7, reads DVKVTQSSRYLVKRTGEKVFLECVQDMDHENMFWYRQDPGLGLRLIYFSYDVKMKEKGDIPEGYSVSREKKERFSLILESASTNQTSMYLCASSLARSTYEQYFGPGTRLTVT.

The chain is built from TRBV19 and TRBJ1-5, with 9 nucleotides matching TRBD1. CDR1 and CDR2 from the germline V gene are LNHDA and SQIVND (reference sequence). Trimming took 5 bases from V and 6 from J; bases not matched to a gene: 8. This CDR3 is 15 amino acids long. CDR3 sequence reads: CASSPGDRAIQPQHF. CDR3 sequence (DNA): TGTGCCAGTAGTCCCGGGGACAGGGCAATTCAGCCCCAGCATTTT.

The V gene is TRBV10-3, the J gene TRBJ2-1; 7 bases line up with TRBD1. Germline CDR1 ENHRY, CDR2 SYGVKD. The V and J ends lost 7 bases and 9 bases, in that order; junction bases with no gene match: 6. CDR3 length equals 12 residues. The CDR3 protein is CAINTGQAEQFF. The CDR3 DNA is TGTGCCATCAACACTGGACAGGCTGAGCAGTTCTTC.

The chain combines TRBV4-3 with TRBJ2-1; 9 bases are shared with TRBD1. The CDR3 is 15 amino acids. Germline V CDR1 and CDR2: LGHNA, YSLEER. V gave up 2 bases and J gave up 6 bases; unmatched junction bases: 5. As DNA, the CDR3 is TGCGCCAGCAGCCAAACACCGGGACAGGGCAATGAGCAGTTCTTC. Its protein product is CASSQTPGQGNEQFF.